The present T cell receptor (beta chain) was sequenced within a study of blood T cell repertoires in COVID-19. Authors' methods: It was from reference gene primer amplification that nucleated cell counts were estimated. Only in-frame clones appear in the TCRdb table, and some are missing; sequencing was by immunoSEQ multiplex PCR. D and trimming come from the DNA, and the V and J calls and clone size come from that table. Among roughly 670,000 clones, just under 90% were seen once, and the ten largest hold roughly 0.26%. This clone was counted once. Germline trimming cut 5 bases from V and 4 bases from J; bases unmatched to any gene: 9. In germline, CDR1 is LGHDT, CDR2 YNNKEL (reference sequence). The CDR3 totals 16 residues.

Sequences were obtained from peripheral blood. The chain joins TRBV3-1 (or the pseudogene TRBV3-2) to TRBJ2-1; 9 bases fit TRBD2. The TCR comes from a woman aged 18 to 35 with acute or convalescent COVID-19. This chain's CDR3 is CASSGRLAEPYNEQFF. CDR3 DNA: TGTGCCAGCAGCGGCCGACTAGCGGAACCTTACAATGAGCAGTTCTTC.